One TCR beta chain is described in this entry. Its target is not known. The PCR used 60 Vbeta and 13 Jbeta primers. The repertoire was sequenced with immunoSEQ multiplex PCR; TCRdb's copy has only in-frame clones and lacks some. This sample's table has approximately 120,000 clones. This cohort consisted of healthy bone marrow donors. The data stem from a study of cytomegalovirus exposure and HLA in healthy donors. The study, taken as a whole, reports: Across donors, sequencing depth was assumed by presence/absence analyses to be roughly uniform. Later analysis indicated greater clonal expansion among HLA-associated TCR beta chains than among equally common other chains. Common viral pathogens seemed, in a later analysis, to connect with several of the most significant clusters.

Germline CDR1 reads SGHTA; CDR2 reads FQGNSA. The CDR3 spans 12 residues. V gave up 5 bases and J gave up 7 bases, with 11 bases separating them. Sample: PBMCs. J is TRBJ1-1 and V is TRBV7-2, with unresolved D. The sequence derives from a man aged 40-50 years in good health and CMV-seronegative. In DNA form, the CDR3 reads TGTGCCAGCAGCCCGAGACACAGTGAAGCTTTCTTT. Its translation: CASSPRHSEAFF.